These 7 T cell receptor beta chains share one sample of origin, sequenced in a study of beta chain features in type 1 diabetes. Study-wide findings and caveats: When Type 1 diabetes patients were examined, their TCRB CDR3s proved moderately but significantly shorter in all four CD4+ subsets.

The entirety of the isolated RNA underwent reverse transcription, so expressed TCRB transcripts were sequenced. The data were produced by immunoSEQ multiplex PCR, yet TCRdb's version contains in-frame clones alone and is incomplete. The table lists fewer than 200,000 clones, 10% of them singletons. These receptors have no identified antigens. Sequenced material: central memory CD4+ T cells from blood. The receptor set was obtained from a man aged 25 to 45 with type 1 diabetes.

In DNA form, the CDR3 reads TGTGCCAGCAGCCAACCACAGGGGGCTGAGACCCAGTACTTC. This codes for CASSQPQGAETQYF. V usage is TRBV5-4 and J usage is TRBJ2-5, with 9 bases lining up with TRBD1. The CDR3 consists of 14 residues. Per germline, CDR1 SGHNT and CDR2 YYREEE (reference sequence). The J segment lost 5 bases and the V segment lost 4 bases, leaving 6 bases of the junction unmatched.

The rearrangement links TRBV5-6 to TRBJ1-2; 7 bases map to TRBD1. The germline gives CDR1 SGHDT, CDR2 YYEEEE. The CDR3 extends over 18 amino acids. Losses at the gene ends were 4 bases for V and 1 base for J; bases not matched to a gene: 16. The CDR3, as DNA: TGTGCCAGCAGCCCGAGGGGACAGCTCCCTGGGGGTAACTATGGCTACACCTTC. This codes for CASSPRGQLPGGNYGYTF.

The chain recombines TRBV6-5 with TRBJ2-1; D unresolved. Trimming cost V 5 bases and J 9 bases, with 14 bases left between them. CDR1 and CDR2 from the germline V gene are MNHEY and SVGAGI. The CDR3 loop spans 13 amino acids. Here the CDR3 reads CASSEARPGEQFF. The CDR3 nucleotides read TGTGCCAGCAGTGAAGCTCGCCCCGGTGAGCAGTTCTTC.

The CDR3 sequence: CASSAGTSGRADTQYF. The CDR3 DNA reads as TGTGCCAGCAGCGCAGGGACTAGCGGGAGAGCAGATACGCAGTATTTT. The rearrangement uses TRBV5-4 and TRBJ2-3; TRBD2 agrees at 14 bases. CDR1 and CDR2 (germline): SGHNT, YYREEE (reference sequence). V shed 4 bases, J shed 4 bases, and the junction held 5 bases outside the gene matches. The CDR3 length is 16 residues.

This clone has only a few counts. In DNA form, the CDR3 reads TGTGCCAGCAGTAACGAACCGGGACAGTCGTACTTC. Amino acids: CASSNEPGQSYF. This chain connects TRBV28 to TRBJ2-7; 7 bases are shared with TRBD1. Germline CDR1 and CDR2: MDHEN and SYDVKM. Unmatched junction bases numbered 10, after V lost 5 bases and J lost 12 bases. The CDR3 has 12 amino acids. Full variable domain (rest looked up from reference TRBV28 and TRBJ2-7): DVKVTQSSRYLVKRTGEKVFLECVQDMDHENMFWYRQDPGLGLRLIYFSYDVKMKEKGDIPEGYSVSREKKERFSLILESASTNQTSMYLCASSNEPGQSYFGPGTRLTVT.

The chain recombines TRBV14 with TRBJ1-5, with a possible D match to TRBD1 (6 bases). Per the germline V gene, CDR1 is SGHDN and CDR2 is FVKESK. Trimming left V 6 bases short and J 0 bases short, with 21 bases between. This CDR3 spans 18 amino acids. CDR3 DNA sequence: TGTGCCAGCAGGACCAACGGGACAACGATCTATAGCAATCAGCCCCAGCATTTT. It translates to CASRTNGTTIYSNQPQHF.

This chain joins TRBV5-1 and TRBJ2-3; D unclear. Trimming pared 0 bases from V and 2 bases from J, leaving 10 bases between. Germline V gene sequence: CDR1 SGHRS, CDR2 YFSETQ. The CDR3 contains 15 residues. The CDR3 region is CASSLATLFTDTQYF. In DNA, the CDR3 is TGCGCCAGCAGCTTGGCGACACTTTTCACAGATACGCAGTATTTT.